A selection of T cell receptor beta chains follows, all from one sample in a study of blood T cell repertoires in COVID-19. Some clones are missing from TCRdb's copy, which holds only in-frame ones; the method was immunoSEQ multiplex PCR. The table lists 60,000 or so clones, roughly 79% of them singletons. The material sequenced was peripheral blood. The receptors shown here come from a man aged 55 to 70 with acute or convalescent COVID-19. Each CDR3 is given with its conserved first and last residue. D genes are given only for firm matches. Rows give clone size only sometimes, using once, few, many, or a class for an expanded clone.

d_call,v_call,clone_size,j_call,cdr3_nt,cdr3_aa
TRBD1,TRBV13,once,TRBJ1-2,TGTGCCAGCAGCTCGGGACAGGGTAACTATGGCTACACCTTC,CASSSGQGNYGYTF
TRBD1,TRBV12-3/TRBV12-4,NA,TRBJ1-1,TGTGCCAGCAGTTTATCCTTGGTGACAGGGGACTTTTTT,CASSLSLVTGDFF
NA,TRBV2,NA,TRBJ1-1,TGTGCCAGCAGCCTGGCAGGGGTAGGCCTCACTGAAGCTTTCTTT,CASSLAGVGLTEAFF
NA,TRBV15,once,TRBJ2-5,TGTGCCACCAGCAGAGGTCGGGGAGAGACCCAGTACTTC,CATSRGRGETQYF
NA,TRBV28,NA,TRBJ1-2,TGTGCCTCCAATCCTCCGGGTTTTAACTATGGCTACACCTTC,CASNPPGFNYGYTF
TRBD1,TRBV9,once,TRBJ1-1,TGTGCCAGCAGCCTCCACCAGGGGGAGTACACTGAAGCTTTCTTT,CASSLHQGEYTEAFF
NA,TRBV24-1,few,TRBJ1-2,TGTGCCACCAGCCTTTCCGGGGGTGGCTACACCTTC,CATSLSGGGYTF
NA,TRBV4-1,few,TRBJ1-2,TGCGCCAGCAGCCAAGATAGTGAGGGAGGCTACACCTTC,CASSQDSEGGYTF
TRBD1,TRBV25-1,NA,TRBJ1-3,TGTGCCACGTTAGACAGGGCTGGAAACACCATATATTTT,CATLDRAGNTIYF
NA,TRBV7-3,NA,TRBJ2-1,TGTGCCAGCAGCTTCGCCACTAGCAATGAGCAGTTCTTC,CASSFATSNEQFF
NA,TRBV28,NA,TRBJ1-3,TGTGCCAGCAGTTTGTTACAGACTGGAAACACCATATATTTT,CASSLLQTGNTIYF
TRBD2,TRBV14,NA,TRBJ2-7,TGTGCCAGCAGCCAAGAACTCGCGGGAGCATCCTACGAGCAGTACTTC,CASSQELAGASYEQYF
TRBD1,TRBV6-6,few,TRBJ1-6,TGTGCCAGCAGAGACGGGGACAGGGGTGTGAATTCACCCCTCCACTTT,CASRDGDRGVNSPLHF
TRBD1,TRBV30,few,TRBJ1-3,TGTGCCTGGAGGGACAGGGACTCTGGAAACACCATATATTTT,CAWRDRDSGNTIYF
TRBD2,TRBV5-6,NA,TRBJ2-5,TGTGCCAGCAGCTTGGGACTAGCCGCTCTCCAAGAGACCCAGTACTTC,CASSLGLAALQETQYF
NA,TRBV2,NA,TRBJ1-6,TGTGCCAGCAGTGTGGACAGAATGGGTTCACCCCTCCACTTT,CASSVDRMGSPLHF
TRBD1,TRBV10-2,NA,TRBJ1-2,TGCGCCAGCAGTGAGCAACCAGGGGGCGGCTTGCCCTTC,CASSEQPGGGLPF
TRBD1,TRBV18,NA,TRBJ1-2,TGTGCCAGCTCACCGGGACAGGGCCCTATTGGCTACACCTTC,CASSPGQGPIGYTF
TRBD2,TRBV7-2,NA,TRBJ2-2,TGTGCCAGCAGCTTAGTGGGAGGGTTCAACACCGGGGAGCTGTTTTTT,CASSLVGGFNTGELFF
NA,TRBV11-2,NA,TRBJ1-3,TGTGCCAGCAGCCCAAGGTTCGGGCGGGGCGGCTCTGGAAACACCATATATTTT,CASSPRFGRGGSGNTIYF
TRBD1,TRBV27,NA,TRBJ2-7,TGTGCCAGTAAGATGGACAGGAGCTCCTACGAGCAGTACTTC,CASKMDRSSYEQYF
TRBD1,TRBV14,NA,TRBJ2-5,TGTGCCAGCAGCCAAGGCCACGGACAGGGAGAGGAGACCCAGTACTTC,CASSQGHGQGEETQYF
NA,TRBV5-1,NA,TRBJ1-5,TGCGCCAGCAGCTTGAACGGGCAGGGAGGTCAGCCCCAGCATTTT,CASSLNGQGGQPQHF
TRBD2,TRBV5-1,NA,TRBJ2-3,TGCGCCAGCAGCTTGCCGACTAGCGGCACAGATACGCAGTATTTT,CASSLPTSGTDTQYF
NA,TRBV5-1,NA,TRBJ1-1,TGCGCCAGCAGCTTGGCTCAGCGGGGGATGAACACTGAAGCTTTCTTT,CASSLAQRGMNTEAFF
NA,TRBV23-1,NA,TRBJ1-2,TGCGCCAGCAGTCCACCCGGGAGAACAGTTTATGGCTACACCTTC,CASSPPGRTVYGYTF
TRBD1,TRBV5-1,NA,TRBJ1-4,TGCGCCAGCAGCTCCGGGACAGGGAAGGGGCCGTCTAATGAAAAACTGTTTTTT,CASSSGTGKGPSNEKLFF
TRBD1,TRBV14,NA,TRBJ1-3,TGTGCCAGCAGCCAAGATCCCAGTAAGACAGGGTCTGGAAACACCATATATTTT,CASSQDPSKTGSGNTIYF
NA,TRBV5-4,few,TRBJ2-7,TGTGCCAGCAGCTTTGACTACCAGGACGAGCAGTACTTC,CASSFDYQDEQYF